The 2 T cell receptor beta chains below all came from one sample that was sequenced in a study of T cell repertoires in cytomegalovirus infection. TCRdb re-derived calls from the reads in MiXCR, one entry per CDR3 protein. The table lists a few hundred thousand distinct CDR3 sequences, about 44% of them singletons. No antigen is known for these receptors. The source material was cultured PBMCs, sampled from culture after CMV antigen stimulation. The receptor set was obtained from a human donor in good health (CMV status not recorded). Some clones in this sample may be carry-over from other donors' samples.

The chain couples TRBV5-4 to TRBJ2-3; 8 positions agree with TRBD2. Germline CDR1 SGHNT, CDR2 YYREEE (reference sequence). This CDR3 contains 18 residues. Losses at the gene ends were 1 base for V and 6 bases for J; bases not matched to a gene: 16. The chain's CDR3 is CASSLSLAGRDTPDTQYF. Here the CDR3 DNA reads TGTGCCAGCAGCTTGTCATTAGCGGGAAGAGACACACCTGATACGCAGTATTTT.

This clonotype was seen only a few times. This rearrangement joins TRBV7-2 to TRBJ2-7, with TRBD2 matching 13 bases. The CDR3 loop spans 16 amino acids. The V gene's germline CDR1 is SGHTA and CDR2 FQGNSA. V dropped 5 bases and J dropped 5; count of bases not matched to a gene: 9. The CDR3 bases are TGTGCCAGCAGCGCGGGGACTAGCGGGACAGGCGACGAGCAGTACTTC. Its protein is CASSAGTSGTGDEQYF.